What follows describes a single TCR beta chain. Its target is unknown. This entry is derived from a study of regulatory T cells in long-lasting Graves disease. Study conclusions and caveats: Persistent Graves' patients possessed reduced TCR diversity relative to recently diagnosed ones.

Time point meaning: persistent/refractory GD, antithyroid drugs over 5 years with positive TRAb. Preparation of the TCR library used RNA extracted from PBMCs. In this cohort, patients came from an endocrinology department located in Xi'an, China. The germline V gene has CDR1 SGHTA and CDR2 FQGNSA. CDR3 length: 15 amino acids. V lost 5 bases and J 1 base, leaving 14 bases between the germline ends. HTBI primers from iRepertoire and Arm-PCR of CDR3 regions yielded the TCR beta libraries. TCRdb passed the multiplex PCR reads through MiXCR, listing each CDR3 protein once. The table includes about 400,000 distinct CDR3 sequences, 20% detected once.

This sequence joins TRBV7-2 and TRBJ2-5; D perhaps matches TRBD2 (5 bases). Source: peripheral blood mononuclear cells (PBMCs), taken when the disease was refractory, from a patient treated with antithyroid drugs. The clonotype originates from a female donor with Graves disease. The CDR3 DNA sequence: TGTGCCAGCAGCCCGATCCCCGGGGTCCAAGAGACCCAGTACTTC. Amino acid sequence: CASSPIPGVQETQYF.